This T cell receptor (beta chain) stems from a study of T cell responses to AZD1222 COVID-19 vaccine. As regards this clone: As yet, its antigen is unknown.

Germline CDR1 reads SGHDN; CDR2 reads FVKESK. V lost 3 bases to trimming and J lost 4 bases, with 15 bases between them. The CDR3 spans 15 residues. Study findings and constraints: Rises in breadth and depth of Spike-specific TCRs came after two AZD1222 doses. Most donors were white British and more were female, and clonal diversity was possibly underestimated.

Sequencing was performed with immunoSEQ multiplex PCR; in TCRdb, only in-frame clones are kept and a portion is missing. The sample carries approximately 190,000 clones, roughly 90% recorded once. The sequences come from peripheral blood, collected on day 0 of AZD1222 vaccination. The receptor was isolated from an adult in good health. V and J are TRBV14 and TRBJ1-2; D is perhaps TRBD1 (6 bases). The CDR3 nucleotides are TGTGCCAGCAGCCACAAGGGGGTTAGGATCTATGGCTACACCTTC. Translation gives CASSHKGVRIYGYTF.